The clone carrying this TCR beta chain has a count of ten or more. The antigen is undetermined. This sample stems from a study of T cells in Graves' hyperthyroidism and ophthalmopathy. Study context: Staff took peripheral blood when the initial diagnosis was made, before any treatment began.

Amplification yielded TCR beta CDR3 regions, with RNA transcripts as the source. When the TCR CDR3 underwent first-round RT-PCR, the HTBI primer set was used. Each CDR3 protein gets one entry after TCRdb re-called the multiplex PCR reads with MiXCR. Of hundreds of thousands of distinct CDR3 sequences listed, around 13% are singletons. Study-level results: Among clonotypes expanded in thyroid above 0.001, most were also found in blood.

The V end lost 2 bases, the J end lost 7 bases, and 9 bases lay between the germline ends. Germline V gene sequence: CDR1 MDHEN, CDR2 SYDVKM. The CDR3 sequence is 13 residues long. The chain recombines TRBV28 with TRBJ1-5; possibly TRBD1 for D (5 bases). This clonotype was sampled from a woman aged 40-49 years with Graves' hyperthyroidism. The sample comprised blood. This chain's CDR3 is CASSLDSGQPQHF. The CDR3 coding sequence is TGTGCCAGCAGTTTAGACAGTGGACAGCCCCAGCATTTT.